What follows are 3 T cell receptor beta chains derived from one specimen sequenced in a study of blood T cells in healthy people across ages. Alongside a J-beta primer mix, a sample-barcoded 5' primer served in a second PCR lasting 7 to 11 cycles. MiXCR, applied by TCRdb to the 5' RACE reads, yields one record per CDR3 protein. The sample holds more than 1,400,000 distinct CDR3 sequences, roughly 45% seen once. The sequencing sample was made of blood. The receptors derive from a woman between 18 and 30 years old in good health.

The gene calls are TRBV20-1 and TRBJ2-1; D is possibly TRBD2 (5 bases). Looked up from germline, CDR1 is DFQATT and CDR2 is SNEGSKA (reference sequence). This CDR3 is built from 11 residues. Trimming took 2 bases from V and 8 from J, leaving 7 bases between them. CDR3 DNA: TGCAGTGCTAGACTAGCACATGAGCAGTTCTTC. Protein product: CSARLAHEQFF.

This rearrangement joins TRBV12-3 or TRBV12-4 to TRBJ2-2; TRBD1 might be the D (6 bases). The CDR3 loop spans 15 amino acids. Between the trimmed V and J ends, which lost 7 bases and 4 bases, there was a span of 16 bases. In nucleotides, the CDR3 is TGTGCCAGCATGCCATCAGGGGTAATCACCGGGGAGCTGTTTTTT. Its translation is CASMPSGVITGELFF.

This clonotype was seen only a few times. The rearrangement joins TRBV20-1 to TRBJ2-3, with 9 bases fitting TRBD2. The CDR3 is 16 residues long. V shed 0 bases, J shed 2 bases, and the junction held 6 bases outside the gene matches. Germline lookup yields CDR1 DFQATT and CDR2 SNEGSKA (reference sequence). The CDR3, as DNA: TGCAGTGCTAGAGATCGACTAGCGGACGACACAGATACGCAGTATTTT. It encodes CSARDRLADDTDTQYF.